These 6 T cell receptor beta chains share one sample of origin, sequenced in a study of PD-L1 blockade in urothelial cancer. Method: immunoSEQ multiplex PCR; TCRdb's copy keeps in-frame clones and lacks some. The sample lists some 40,000 clones, approximately 92% seen once, with about 9% in the top ten. The input for sequencing was PBMCs, taken around atezolizumab (anti-PD-L1) treatment. The receptors were sampled from a man between 65 and 85 years old with urothelial cancer.

The chain recombines TRBV7-6 with TRBJ2-1; 9 bases match TRBD1. Germline CDR1 reads SGHVS; CDR2 reads FNYEAQ. CDR3 length: 16 residues. The junction had 7 bases not matched to a gene; V was cut back by 0 bases and J by 7 bases. The CDR3 DNA is TGTGCCAGCAGCTTAGCGAACAGGGGGCGGAGGAATGAGCAGTTCTTC. Amino acids: CASSLANRGRRNEQFF.

This clone was found once. The chain joins TRBV11-2 to TRBJ1-4; D is unresolved. The V and J ends lost 8 bases and 7 bases respectively, with 11 bases between them. CDR1 is SGHAT, CDR2 FQNNGV, per germline. CDR3 size: 12 residues. The CDR3 reads CASQLGSEKLFF. The DNA for the CDR3 is TGTGCCAGCCAACTAGGCAGTGAAAAACTGTTTTTT.

This clone has a single count. The rearrangement links TRBV11-1 to TRBJ2-1; the match to TRBD2 covers 8 bases. Per germline, CDR1 SGHAT and CDR2 FQDESV (reference sequence). This CDR3 has 16 amino acids. The trim removed 1 base at V and 2 bases at J, leaving 4 bases unmatched. CDR3 protein: CASSLGAGGPYNEQFF. CDR3 nucleotides: TGTGCCAGCAGCTTAGGGGCGGGAGGACCCTACAATGAGCAGTTCTTC. The entire variable domain, with the rest obtained from reference TRBV11-1 and TRBJ2-1, is as follows: EAEVAQSPRYKITEKSQAVAFWCDPISGHATLYWYRQILGQGPELLVQFQDESVVDDSQLPKDRFSAERLKGVDSTLKIQPAELGDSAMYLCASSLGAGGPYNEQFFGPGTRLTVL.

The CDR3, as DNA: TGTGCCAGCAGATGGAACAGACTAGCGAATACCTACGAGCAGTACTTC. This gives the protein CASRWNRLANTYEQYF. The chain joins TRBV27 to TRBJ2-7; 8 bases agree with TRBD2. CDR1 and CDR2 (germline): MNHEY, SMNVEV (reference sequence). The junction had 12 bases not matched to a gene; V was cut back by 6 bases and J by 2 bases. The CDR3 length is 16 residues.

The genes are TRBV6-5 and TRBJ2-7, with unresolved D. The V gene's germline CDR1 is MNHEY and CDR2 SVGAGI. This CDR3 has 15 residues. V dropped 6 bases and J dropped 0 bases, with 15 bases sitting between them. The CDR3 region is CASRTLWRNSYEQYF. CDR3 DNA sequence: TGTGCCAGCAGGACCCTCTGGAGAAACTCCTACGAGCAGTACTTC.

This chain uses TRBV4-1 with TRBJ1-1, with a possible D match to TRBD1 (6 bases). Trimming left V 4 bases short and J 0 bases short, with 18 bases between. Looked up from germline, CDR1 is MGHRA and CDR2 is YSYEKL. The CDR3 runs to 17 residues. The CDR3 DNA reads TGCGCCAGCAGCCGATCCGACAGGACTTACATGAACACTGAAGCTTTCTTT. Its protein product is CASSRSDRTYMNTEAFF.